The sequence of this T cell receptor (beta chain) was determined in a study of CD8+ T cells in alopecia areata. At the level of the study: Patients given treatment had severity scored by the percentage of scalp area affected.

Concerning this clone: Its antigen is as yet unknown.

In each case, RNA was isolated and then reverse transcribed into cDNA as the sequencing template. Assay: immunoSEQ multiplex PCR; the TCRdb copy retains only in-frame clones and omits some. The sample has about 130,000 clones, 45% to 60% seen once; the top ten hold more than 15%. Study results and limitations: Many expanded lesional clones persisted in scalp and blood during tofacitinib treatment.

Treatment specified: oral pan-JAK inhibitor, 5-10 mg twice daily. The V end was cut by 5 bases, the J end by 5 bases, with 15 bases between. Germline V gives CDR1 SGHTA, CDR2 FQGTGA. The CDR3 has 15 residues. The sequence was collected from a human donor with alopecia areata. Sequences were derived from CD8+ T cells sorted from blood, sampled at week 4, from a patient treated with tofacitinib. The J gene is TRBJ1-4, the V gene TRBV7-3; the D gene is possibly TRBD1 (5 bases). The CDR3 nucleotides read TGTGCCAGCAGCAGCGGGCCAGGGCAAAATGAAAAACTGTTTTTT. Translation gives CASSSGPGQNEKLFF.